This T cell receptor beta chain came from a study of blood T cell repertoires in COVID-19. Trimming at V came to 1 base and at J to 9 bases, leaving 1 base not matched to a gene. The CDR3 is 12 residues long. Germline CDR1 and CDR2: MDHEN and SYDVKM. The data were produced by immunoSEQ multiplex PCR, yet TCRdb's version contains in-frame clones alone and is incomplete. The profile shows about 130,000 clones, approximately 80% of them singletons. The sequence was collected from a woman aged 50 to 65 with acute or convalescent COVID-19. The chain links TRBV28 to TRBJ1-2; 8 bases align to TRBD1. Sequencing input: peripheral blood. CDR3 nucleotides: TGTGCCAGCAGTTTATACAGGGGGAGCTACACCTTC. It is translated as CASSLYRGSYTF.